Following are 17 T cell receptor beta chains from one sample sequenced in a study of blood T cell repertoires in COVID-19 (dated by TCRdb to about 2020). Libraries were prepared through the immunoSEQ multiplex PCR assay. Drawn from immuneACCESS, this table holds only the in-frame rearrangements with V and J called that TCRdb kept. Clones are partly lost; checked studies trace under half to an unresolved V gene and leave the rest unexplained. The sample table contains about 160,000 clones; only one count was recorded for 90% to 95% of them. The ten most abundant clones make up about 0.54% of the sample. The material sequenced was peripheral blood. Receptors were obtained from a man aged 50 to 60 with acute or convalescent COVID-19.

The chain recombines TRBV18 with TRBJ2-1; D unclear. This CDR3 has 15 residues. Germline loops: CDR1 KGHSH, CDR2 LQKENI. Trimming took 2 bases from V and 5 from J, leaving 13 bases between them. CDR3 residues: CASSPDVSLDNEQFF. CDR3 DNA: TGTGCCAGCTCACCAGACGTCTCTCTAGACAATGAGCAGTTCTTC.

The J gene is TRBJ2-5, the V gene TRBV3-1 (or the pseudogene TRBV3-2); 8 bases fit TRBD2. J lost 5 bases, V lost 7 bases, and 6 bases had no gene match. The CDR3 consists of 13 residues. Germline-derived CDR1 and CDR2 are LGHDT and YNNKEL (reference sequence). Here the CDR3 DNA reads TGTGCCAGCACCCCGGGAGGGTCGGAGACCCAGTACTTC. It codes for CASTPGGSETQYF.

DNA of the CDR3: TGTGCCAGCAGCCAAGAGGACAGGCGAGCCTACGAGCAGTACTTC. It is translated as CASSQEDRRAYEQYF. This rearrangement joins TRBV3-1 (or the pseudogene TRBV3-2) to TRBJ2-7; 7 bases agree with TRBD1. V trimming: 0 bases; J trimming: 2 bases; junction bases outside the gene matches: 4. CDR1 is LGHDT and CDR2 is YNNKEL in the germline V gene (reference sequence). The CDR3 covers 15 residues.

This chain's CDR3 is CAIKAPDTGELFF. DNA for the CDR3: TGTGCCATCAAAGCGCCGGACACCGGGGAGCTGTTTTTT. This chain links TRBV10-3 with TRBJ2-2; D is undetermined. The germline V and J ends were trimmed by 7 bases and 3 bases, with 9 bases remaining between them. The length of the CDR3 is 13 residues. Germline CDR1 is ENHRY and CDR2 is SYGVKD.

The V gene is TRBV9, the J gene TRBJ2-1; 7 bases are a match to TRBD2. V lost 0 bases to trimming and J lost 5 bases; unmatched junction nucleotides: 11. This CDR3 has 17 residues. Germline assignment: CDR1 SGDLS and CDR2 YYNGEE. CDR3 DNA: TGTGCCAGCAGCGTAGGTATTAGCGGGCATAAAAACAATGAGCAGTTCTTC. Translated, it gives CASSVGISGHKNNEQFF.

V and J are TRBV5-4 and TRBJ2-7, with a tentative D call TRBD2 (6 bases). In germline, CDR1 is SGHNT, CDR2 YYREEE (reference sequence). This CDR3 region has 14 residues. V was trimmed by 1 base and J by 2 bases, leaving 10 bases between them. The CDR3 DNA sequence: TGTGCCAGCAGCTTGTCTGGGGGGACCTACGAGCAGTACTTC. This encodes CASSLSGGTYEQYF.

CDR3 sequence: CASSLVLAGGVEQFF. The CDR3 coding sequence is TGTGCCAGCAGCTTAGTTCTAGCGGGGGGTGTTGAGCAGTTCTTC. The chain employs TRBV7-6 and TRBJ2-1, with 11 bases lining up with TRBD2. With V trimmed by 1 base and J by 9 bases, 5 bases remained unmatched. The CDR3 covers 15 residues. In germline, CDR1 is SGHVS, CDR2 FNYEAQ.

Only one count was recorded for this clone. The chain employs TRBV6-1 and TRBJ2-2, with D uncertain. V lost 3 bases to trimming and J lost 7 bases, with 9 bases between them. This CDR3 has 13 residues. Germline CDR1 is MNHNS and CDR2 is SASEGT. CDR3 in DNA: TGTGCCAGCAGTGAGTATGCGATCGGGGAGCTGTTTTTT. Its translation: CASSEYAIGELFF.

CDR3 residues: CSVRDRLYNEKLFF. CDR3 in DNA: TGCAGCGTTCGGGACAGGCTTTATAATGAAAAACTGTTTTTT. The chain links TRBV29-1 to TRBJ1-4; 8 nucleotides align to TRBD1. Trimming cost V 5 bases and J 4 bases; bases outside gene matches: 6. This CDR3 has 14 residues. The germline gives CDR1 SQVTM, CDR2 ANQGSEA.

In DNA, the CDR3 is TGTGCCTGTATAATCAGGGGAAACTATGGCTACACCTTC. Amino acids: CACIIRGNYGYTF. V is TRBV30 and J is TRBJ1-2; tentative D call: TRBD1 (6 bases). Trimming cost V 6 bases and J 2 bases, with 13 bases left between them. The CDR3 has 13 amino acids. Germline-derived CDR1 and CDR2 are GTSNPN and SVGIG (reference sequence).

The CDR3 sequence: CASSTYPPVNTEAFF. The CDR3 DNA reads TGTGCCAGCAGTACGTATCCGCCGGTGAACACTGAAGCTTTCTTT. The chain recombines TRBV27 with TRBJ1-1; D is unclear. V shed 5 bases and J shed 0 bases, with 13 bases lying between them. The CDR3 sequence is 15 residues long. Germline CDR1 reads MNHEY; CDR2 reads SMNVEV (reference sequence).

The chain employs TRBV3-1 (or the pseudogene TRBV3-2) and TRBJ2-7; 7 bases match TRBD2. With V trimmed by 6 bases and J by 3 bases, 5 bases remained unmatched. CDR3 length equals 13 residues. In germline, CDR1 is LGHDT, CDR2 YNNKEL (reference sequence). CDR3 coding DNA: TGTGCCAGCAGTCCATGGGGGGGCTACGAGCAGTACTTC. This sequence encodes CASSPWGGYEQYF.

This chain uses TRBV29-1 with TRBJ2-5, with D perhaps TRBD2 (6 bases). V shed 3 bases and J shed 6 bases, with 14 bases lying between them. The CDR3 has 13 amino acids. Looked up from germline, CDR1 is SQVTM and CDR2 is ANQGSEA. The CDR3 nucleotides are TGCAGCGTTGAGGCCGGGGGTGGGCAGACCCAGTACTTC. Translating gives CSVEAGGGQTQYF.

The V call is TRBV9, the J call TRBJ2-1; D is perhaps TRBD1 (5 bases). The germline V gene has CDR1 SGDLS and CDR2 YYNGEE. The length of the CDR3 is 16 residues. V was shortened by 0 bases and J by 0 bases, with 10 bases between the two germline ends. This CDR3 reads CASSVARGASYNEQFF. The DNA for the CDR3 is TGTGCCAGCAGCGTAGCTAGGGGTGCCTCCTACAATGAGCAGTTCTTC.

This clone has only a few counts. V and J are TRBV3-1 (or the pseudogene TRBV3-2) and TRBJ1-1, with a possible D match to TRBD1 (6 bases). This CDR3 contains 14 residues. Deletions cut 6 bases from V and 1 base from J, with 12 bases between. Germline CDR1 LGHDT, CDR2 YNNKEL (reference sequence). DNA for the CDR3: TGTGCCAGCAGATCGGGACACCGGAACACTGAAGCTTTCTTT. Amino acids: CASRSGHRNTEAFF.

This chain links TRBV15 with TRBJ2-7; the match to TRBD2 covers 12 bases. V shed 1 base and J 2 bases; nucleotides not matched to a gene: 3. CDR1 is LNHNV and CDR2 is YYDKDF in the germline V gene (reference sequence). The CDR3 runs to 16 residues. CDR3 region: CATSRAPSGRAYEQYF. DNA of the CDR3: TGTGCCACCAGCAGAGCCCCTAGCGGGAGGGCCTACGAGCAGTACTTC.

With respect to this clone: This sample also contains other DNA sequences that code for the same CDR3. The chain is built from TRBV5-1 and TRBJ1-5, with 8 positions matching TRBD1. This CDR3 region has 14 residues. CDR1 is SGHRS, CDR2 YFSETQ, per germline. Germline trimming cut 0 bases from V and 7 bases from J; bases unmatched to any gene: 3. This CDR3 reads CASSLGTGGQPQHF. DNA for the CDR3: TGCGCCAGCAGCTTGGGCACAGGGGGACAGCCCCAGCATTTT. The complete variable domain, with remaining parts taken from reference TRBV5-1 and TRBJ1-5, reads KAGVTQTPRYLIKTRGQQVTLSCSPISGHRSVSWYQQTPGQGLQFLFEYFSETQRNKGNFPGRFSGRQFSNSRSEMNVSTLELGDSALYLCASSLGTGGQPQHFGDGTRLSIL.